Each of the 21 T cell receptor beta chains below was sequenced from the same sample in a study of blood T cell repertoires in COVID-19. Some clones are missing from TCRdb's copy, which holds only in-frame ones; the method was immunoSEQ multiplex PCR. Of over 120,000 clones listed, roughly 80% were seen once; the top ten hold roughly 3.6%. The material sequenced was peripheral blood. All receptors come from a man aged 70-80 years who had recovered from COVID-19.

A few counts support this clone. This sequence joins TRBV19 and TRBJ2-1; 8 bases are a match to TRBD2. This CDR3 region has 15 residues. Trimming took 5 bases from V and 6 from J; bases not matched to a gene: 9. In germline, CDR1 is LNHDA, CDR2 SQIVND (reference sequence). CDR3 coding DNA: TGTGCCAGTAGTCTCCCGGGACTAGTATCCAATGAGCAGTTCTTC. Translated: CASSLPGLVSNEQFF.

The chain carries TRBV29-1 and TRBJ1-1; D gene ambiguous. V lost 3 bases, J lost 2 bases, and 10 bases lay in between. The CDR3 runs 13 residues. Germline-derived CDR1 and CDR2 are SQVTM and ANQGSEA. The DNA for the CDR3 is TGCAGCGTTGAGTTTGCTAGAAACACTGAAGCTTTCTTT. Amino acid sequence: CSVEFARNTEAFF.

This chain joins TRBV7-9 and TRBJ2-2; TRBD1 might be the D (6 bases). There are 16 residues in the CDR3. V lost 3 bases and J 5 bases, leaving 16 bases between the germline ends. CDR1 is SEHNR and CDR2 is FQNEAQ in the germline V gene (reference sequence). CDR3 residues: CASSFSAGVGTGELFF. The CDR3 DNA reads as TGTGCCAGCAGCTTTTCCGCAGGGGTGGGAACCGGGGAGCTGTTTTTT.

The chain links TRBV7-2 to TRBJ2-7, with 9 bases matching TRBD2. Germline V gene lookup returns CDR1 SGHTA and CDR2 FQGNSA. The CDR3 extends over 16 amino acids. Unmatched junction bases numbered 14, after V lost 5 bases and J lost 6 bases. In DNA form, the CDR3 reads TGTGCCAGCAGCCGTAGGATCAGTAGCGGGAGTTTCGAGCAGTACTTC. This sequence encodes CASSRRISSGSFEQYF.

This sequence joins TRBV24-1 and TRBJ2-2; D remains unclear. V lost 3 bases to trimming and J lost 5 bases, with 9 bases between them. This CDR3 has 14 residues. In germline, CDR1 is KGHDR, CDR2 SFDVKD. The DNA of the CDR3 is TGTGCCACCAGTGATGCATCAGTAACCGGGGAGCTGTTTTTT. Translation gives CATSDASVTGELFF.

This rearrangement joins TRBV5-1 to TRBJ1-1; D not resolved. The CDR3 has 14 residues. With 0 bases removed from V and 0 bases from J, the gap between germline ends came to 6 bases. Germline V gene data show CDR1 as SGHRS and CDR2 as YFSETQ. CDR3 DNA sequence: TGCGCCAGCAGCTTGGCGGGGATGAACACTGAAGCTTTCTTT. It codes for CASSLAGMNTEAFF.

The chain couples TRBV18 to TRBJ2-5; the D gene is possibly TRBD1 (6 bases). Germline V gene sequence: CDR1 KGHSH, CDR2 LQKENI. V shed 3 bases and J shed 1 base, with 12 bases lying between them. The CDR3 consists of 15 residues. In DNA, the CDR3 is TGTGCCAGCTCACCCCCAGGGGCGTTCCAAGAGACCCAGTACTTC. Protein product: CASSPPGAFQETQYF. The variable domain in full, completed from reference TRBV18 and TRBJ2-5, reads NAGVMQNPRHLVRRRGQEARLRCSPMKGHSHVYWYRQLPEEGLKFMVYLQKENIIDESGMPKERFSAEFPKEGPSILRIQQVVRGDSAAYFCASSPPGAFQETQYFGPGTRLLVL.

The rearrangement links TRBV2 to TRBJ2-3; no clear D gene. Germline CDR1 SNHLY, CDR2 FYNNEI. V lost 6 bases and J lost 6, with 22 bases in between. This CDR3 spans 16 amino acids. The CDR3 nucleotides read TGTGCCAGCAGGGCTAGTGCGGCAGATCATACCGATACGCAGTATTTT. As protein: CASRASAADHTDTQYF.

V gene TRBV3-1 (or the pseudogene TRBV3-2) combines with J gene TRBJ2-7, with 7 positions matching TRBD2. V trimming: 5 bases; J trimming: 0 bases; junction bases outside the gene matches: 10. Germline CDR1 LGHDT, CDR2 YNNKEL (reference sequence). The CDR3 is 16 residues long. The CDR3 DNA sequence: TGTGCCAGCAGCGTAAGTGGGGGGGGGAGCTCCTACGAGCAGTACTTC. Its protein product is CASSVSGGGSSYEQYF.

This clone was seen more than once but under ten times. V is TRBV18 and J is TRBJ1-2, with 7 bases lining up with TRBD1. CDR3 length equals 13 residues. V shed 2 bases, J shed 8 bases, and the junction held 5 bases outside the gene matches. The germline V gene has CDR1 KGHSH and CDR2 LQKENI. The CDR3: CASSPTQGLGYTF. The CDR3 region has the DNA TGTGCCAGCTCACCAACACAGGGGTTAGGCTACACCTTC.

This clone was detected once. V and J are TRBV12-3 or TRBV12-4 and TRBJ1-5, with D tentatively TRBD1 (5 bases). The CDR3 sequence is 12 residues long. With 8 bases removed from V and 4 bases from J, the gap between germline ends came to 9 bases. This chain's CDR3 is CASCRGNQPQHF. The CDR3 DNA reads as TGTGCCAGCTGTAGGGGTAATCAGCCCCAGCATTTT.

This chain uses TRBV10-2 with TRBJ2-1; 11 bases fit TRBD2. CDR1 WSHSY and CDR2 SAAADI come from the germline V gene. This CDR3 is built from 13 residues. Trimming removed 2 bases from V and 10 bases from J; junction bases left unmatched: 1. CDR3 region: CASSERLAGEQFF. The CDR3 DNA reads as TGCGCCAGCAGTGAGCGACTAGCGGGAGAGCAGTTCTTC.

The chain joins TRBV7-9 to TRBJ2-7; 7 bases are shared with TRBD1. Germline CDR1 and CDR2: SEHNR and FQNEAQ (reference sequence). This CDR3 comprises 17 residues. V lost 5 bases and J lost 0; bases outside the gene matches: 13. The CDR3 DNA reads as TGTGCCAGCAGCCTACCCCGGACAGGCGATTTCTCCTACGAGCAGTACTTC. As protein: CASSLPRTGDFSYEQYF.

The rearrangement links TRBV6-2 or TRBV6-3 to TRBJ2-7; 8 positions match TRBD2. CDR3 length equals 13 residues. The trim removed 6 bases at V and 6 bases at J, leaving 7 bases unmatched. Looked up from germline, CDR1 is MNHEY and CDR2 is SVGEGT. The CDR3 region is CASSRGGRGEQYF. The DNA for the CDR3 is TGTGCCAGCAGCCGCGGGGGGCGAGGCGAGCAGTACTTC.

The chain recombines TRBV9 with TRBJ2-3; no clear D. V shed 4 bases and J shed 4 bases, with 16 bases lying between them. From germline, CDR1 is SGDLS and CDR2 YYNGEE. This CDR3 spans 15 amino acids. CDR3 in DNA: TGTGCCAGCAGCATTTCCGCGAGTACCCCAGATACGCAGTATTTT. Encoded protein: CASSISASTPDTQYF. Variable domain in full (rest from reference TRBV9 and TRBJ2-3): DSGVTQTPKHLITATGQRVTLRCSPRSGDLSVYWYQQSLDQGLQFLIQYYNGEERAKGNILERFSAQQFPDLHSELNLSSLELGDSALYFCASSISASTPDTQYFGPGTRLTVL.

The V and J genes are TRBV9 and TRBJ1-6; D is undetermined. Trimming removed 0 bases from V and 0 bases from J, with 13 bases in between. The CDR3 is made up of 18 amino acids. The V gene's germline CDR1 is SGDLS and CDR2 YYNGEE. CDR3 amino acids: CASSVDAGFSSYNSPLHF. The CDR3 DNA is TGTGCCAGCAGCGTAGACGCGGGGTTTAGCTCCTATAATTCACCCCTCCACTTT.

The CDR3 sequence: CASSPGGQGGQYF. As DNA, the CDR3 is TGTGCCAGCAGCCCGGGGGGGCAGGGGGGGCAGTACTTC. This rearrangement joins TRBV6-5 to TRBJ2-7, with a possible D match to TRBD2 (8 bases). Germline V lookup: CDR1 MNHEY, CDR2 SVGAGI. V was clipped by 6 bases and J by 9 bases, with 18 bases between them. The CDR3 totals 13 residues.

The chain has TRBV29-1 and TRBJ1-4; D remains unclear. CDR1 is SQVTM and CDR2 is ANQGSEA in the germline V gene. Trimming stripped 7 bases from V and 8 bases from J, with 17 bases between. CDR3 length: 13 amino acids. The CDR3 is CSATGWNPEKLFF. DNA of the CDR3: TGCAGCGCCACGGGATGGAACCCCGAAAAACTGTTTTTT.

The V and J genes are TRBV18 and TRBJ2-2, with D possibly matching TRBD1 (5 bases). Germline V gene sequence: CDR1 KGHSH, CDR2 LQKENI. Trimming stripped 3 bases from V and 6 bases from J, with 14 bases between. The CDR3 runs 15 residues. This CDR3 reads CASSPPQGPAGELFF. The CDR3 coding sequence is TGTGCCAGCTCACCTCCGCAGGGCCCGGCCGGGGAGCTGTTTTTT.

J is TRBJ2-7 and V is TRBV4-1, with 9 bases identical to TRBD1. The junction had 8 bases not matched to a gene; V was cut back by 5 bases and J by 12 bases. CDR1 and CDR2 (germline): MGHRA, YSYEKL. The length of the CDR3 is 12 residues. CDR3 protein: CASSGGGQGPYF. DNA of the CDR3: TGCGCCAGCAGCGGAGGAGGACAGGGGCCGTACTTC.

This chain links TRBV30 with TRBJ1-4, with 7 bases fitting TRBD1. CDR3 length equals 14 residues. V lost 2 bases, J lost 5 bases, and 5 bases stayed unmatched. Germline CDR1 reads GTSNPN; CDR2 reads SVGIG (reference sequence). Here the CDR3 DNA reads TGTGCCTGGAGTCCGACAGGGCAAAATGAAAAACTGTTTTTT. It is translated as CAWSPTGQNEKLFF.